The 31 T cell receptor beta chains below were found in one sample sequenced in a study of shared clonotypes between healthy human individuals. The data were produced by immunoSEQ multiplex PCR, yet TCRdb's version contains in-frame clones alone and is incomplete. The sample holds about 2.4 million clones, 90% to 95% seen once. Sequencing was carried out using naive CD4+ T cells from PBMCs. Specified subset: CD45RA+ positively selected. Receptor source: a man between 18 and 35 years old in good health. Some clones in this sample may be carry-over from other donors' samples.

For this clone: Other DNA sequences in the same sample also yield this CDR3. The chain recombines TRBV6-5 with TRBJ2-5; D is ambiguous. This CDR3 spans 14 amino acids. The germline V gene encodes CDR1 MNHEY and CDR2 SVGAGI. V dropped 3 bases and J dropped 2 bases, with 10 bases sitting between them. The CDR3 sequence: CASSYSRSQETQYF. CDR3 DNA: TGTGCCAGCAGTTATTCGAGGTCTCAAGAGACCCAGTACTTC.

V is TRBV23-1 and J is TRBJ2-6; D possibly corresponds to TRBD2 (5 bases). TRBV23-1 counts as an open reading frame of uncertain function. This CDR3 is built from 19 residues. Trimming removed 3 bases from V and 0 bases from J, with 18 bases in between. The CDR3 sequence: CASSHTRVTLSSGANVLTF. For the CDR3, the DNA is TGCGCCAGCAGTCACACGCGGGTTACCCTAAGCTCTGGGGCCAACGTCCTGACTTTC.

This clone is a singleton in its sample. This chain joins TRBV7-9 and TRBJ2-1; 12 nucleotides align to TRBD2. The CDR3 sequence is 18 residues long. Germline trimming cut 8 bases from V and 7 bases from J; bases unmatched to any gene: 18. Germline-derived CDR1 and CDR2 are SEHNR and FQNEAQ (reference sequence). This CDR3 is CASGRTASGRAGGNEQFF. Here the CDR3 DNA reads TGTGCCAGCGGACGGACAGCTAGCGGGAGGGCCGGGGGAAATGAGCAGTTCTTC.

The genes are TRBV5-1 and TRBJ1-1; no reliable D call. The V gene lost 4 bases and the J gene lost 0 bases, with 13 bases spanning the gap. This CDR3 spans 15 amino acids. Germline V gene sequence: CDR1 SGHRS, CDR2 YFSETQ. The CDR3 nucleotides read TGCGCCAGCAGCCCCGCGGGAGAGGTGAACACTGAAGCTTTCTTT. Amino acids: CASSPAGEVNTEAFF.

The chain has TRBV28 and TRBJ2-3; 7 nucleotides align to TRBD2. Per the germline V gene, CDR1 is MDHEN and CDR2 is SYDVKM. There are 15 residues in the CDR3. The ends lost 2 bases at V and 2 bases at J; junction bases unmatched: 4. CDR3 bases: TGTGCCAGCAGTTTAACCCTAGCGGACACAGATACGCAGTATTTT. Protein: CASSLTLADTDTQYF.

The genes are TRBV18 and TRBJ2-7; either TRBD1 or TRBD2 may supply D (5 bases each). The CDR3 loop spans 13 amino acids. V was trimmed by 3 bases and J by 6 bases, leaving 12 bases between them. Germline-derived CDR1 and CDR2 are KGHSH and LQKENI. In nucleotides, the CDR3 is TGTGCCAGCTCACCCGGGGCAGGGTTCGAGCAGTACTTC. Translated: CASSPGAGFEQYF.

The chain employs TRBV11-3 and TRBJ2-3; 11 nucleotides match TRBD2. V dropped 4 bases and J dropped 2; count of bases not matched to a gene: 5. Germline V lookup: CDR1 SGHNT, CDR2 YENEEA. CDR3 length equals 16 residues. For the CDR3, the DNA is TGTGCCAGCAGCTCCGGGACTAGCGGTAACACAGATACGCAGTATTTT. Its translation: CASSSGTSGNTDTQYF.

Only one count was recorded for this clone. The J gene is TRBJ1-3, the V gene TRBV5-4; 7 bases agree with TRBD1. The CDR3 extends over 14 amino acids. CDR1 and CDR2 from the germline V gene are SGHNT and YYREEE (reference sequence). V was clipped by 4 bases and J by 6 bases; unmatched bases: 7. The CDR3 sequence: CASSRRGSENTIYF. CDR3 DNA: TGTGCCAGCAGCCGCAGGGGGAGTGAAAACACCATATATTTT.

The genes are TRBV5-1 and TRBJ1-1; weak D call: TRBD1 (6 bases). This CDR3 comprises 13 residues. The V end was cut by 0 bases, the J end by 10 bases, with 13 bases between. CDR1 is SGHRS, CDR2 YFSETQ, per germline. CDR3 sequence (DNA): TGCGCCAGCAGCTTGGGGCAGGGGATAGGAGCTTTCTTT. As protein: CASSLGQGIGAFF.

The chain has TRBV18 and TRBJ2-7; TRBD2 is a possible D gene (5 bases). Deletions cut 3 bases from V and 5 bases from J, with 14 bases between. The CDR3 runs to 14 residues. The V gene's germline CDR1 is KGHSH and CDR2 LQKENI. The DNA for the CDR3 is TGTGCCAGCTCACCGACGGGATTTGGGGACGAGCAGTACTTC. Amino acid sequence: CASSPTGFGDEQYF.

A word on this clone: This specimen includes other DNA sequences encoding the same CDR3. The chain's CDR3 is CASSSGQGNEKLFF. In DNA form, the CDR3 reads TGCGCCAGCAGCTCGGGACAGGGAAATGAAAAACTGTTTTTT. The chain joins TRBV5-1 to TRBJ1-4; TRBD1 agrees at 9 bases. The CDR3 has 14 residues. V was pared by 3 bases and J by 5 bases, with 2 bases of the junction left unmatched. The germline gives CDR1 SGHRS, CDR2 YFSETQ.

Points on this clone: Other DNA sequences of this sample code for an identical CDR3. The chain employs TRBV9 and TRBJ2-2; D gene ambiguous. The CDR3 is 12 residues long. Germline CDR1 is SGDLS and CDR2 is YYNGEE. Between the trimmed V and J ends, which lost 0 bases and 8 bases, there was a span of 5 bases. The CDR3 loop is CASSVARGELFF. In nucleotides, the CDR3 is TGTGCCAGCAGCGTAGCTAGGGGGGAGCTGTTTTTT.

The V call is TRBV7-9, the J call TRBJ1-2, with 7 bases identical to TRBD1. Trimming at V came to 5 bases and at J to 7 bases, leaving 10 bases not matched to a gene. This CDR3 comprises 14 residues. Germline V gene lookup returns CDR1 SEHNR and CDR2 FQNEAQ (reference sequence). In nucleotides, the CDR3 is TGTGCCAGCAGCCCGGGAGGGGGCGTAGGTGGCTACACCTTC. Protein product: CASSPGGGVGGYTF.

V is TRBV19 and J is TRBJ2-7, with TRBD1 matching over 9 bases. Germline CDR1 is LNHDA and CDR2 is SQIVND (reference sequence). The V and J ends lost 4 bases and 6 bases, in that order; junction bases with no gene match: 4. CDR3 size: 13 residues. The CDR3 DNA reads as TGTGCCAGTAGTAGGACAGGGGTAGGCGAGCAGTACTTC. It translates to CASSRTGVGEQYF.

The chain joins TRBV2 to TRBJ2-5, with no clear D. Germline-derived CDR1 and CDR2 are SNHLY and FYNNEI. The V gene lost 3 bases and the J gene lost 5 bases, with 13 bases spanning the gap. This CDR3 region has 14 residues. CDR3 DNA sequence: TGTGCCAGCAGTGACCGGCCTACGAGGGAGACCCAGTACTTC. It encodes CASSDRPTRETQYF.

V usage is TRBV7-8 and J usage is TRBJ1-1, with 8 bases aligning to TRBD1. The CDR3 sequence is 15 residues long. Germline V gene sequence: CDR1 SGHVS, CDR2 FQNEAQ. V was pared by 5 bases and J by 4 bases, with 9 bases of the junction left unmatched. The CDR3 protein is CASSPPTGDRTEAFF. CDR3 coding DNA: TGTGCCAGCAGCCCTCCGACAGGGGATCGCACTGAAGCTTTCTTT.

Here the CDR3 reads CASSVVPGTTYNEQFF. The CDR3 coding sequence is TGTGCCAGCAGCGTAGTACCCGGGACCACCTACAATGAGCAGTTCTTC. The chain has TRBV9 and TRBJ2-1; perhaps D is TRBD1 or TRBD2 (5 bases each). The CDR3 length is 16 residues. Germline CDR1 is SGDLS and CDR2 is YYNGEE. The V end was cut by 0 bases, the J end by 2 bases, with 12 bases between.

The J gene is TRBJ1-5, the V gene TRBV27; 7 positions agree with TRBD1. This CDR3 region has 14 residues. V lost 5 bases to trimming and J lost 3 bases; unmatched junction nucleotides: 4. From germline, CDR1 is MNHEY and CDR2 SMNVEV (reference sequence). The CDR3 spells CASSRQGFNQPQHF. CDR3 in DNA: TGTGCCAGCAGTCGACAGGGATTCAATCAGCCCCAGCATTTT.

The chain recombines TRBV18 with TRBJ1-5; no firm D call. Germline V gene lookup returns CDR1 KGHSH and CDR2 LQKENI. The CDR3 runs 14 residues. Trimming took off 1 base at V and 5 bases at J, with 9 bases between the two ends. The CDR3 DNA reads as TGTGCCAGCTCACCACTAGGAGGAGATCAGCCCCAGCATTTT. Translation gives CASSPLGGDQPQHF. The entire variable domain, with the rest obtained from reference TRBV18 and TRBJ1-5, is as follows: NAGVMQNPRHLVRRRGQEARLRCSPMKGHSHVYWYRQLPEEGLKFMVYLQKENIIDESGMPKERFSAEFPKEGPSILRIQQVVRGDSAAYFCASSPLGGDQPQHFGDGTRLSIL.

The J gene is TRBJ1-3, the V gene TRBV2; D is possibly TRBD1 (6 bases). This CDR3 is 13 amino acids long. Trimming removed 7 bases at V and 6 bases at J, with 13 bases between. CDR1 is SNHLY, CDR2 FYNNEI, per germline. The CDR3 region is CASNTGYENTIYF. The CDR3 DNA follows: TGTGCCAGCAATACAGGGTATGAAAACACCATATATTTT.

This chain connects TRBV11-3 to TRBJ2-1, with 15 nucleotides matching TRBD2. The CDR3 length is 15 residues. Germline-derived CDR1 and CDR2 are SGHNT and YENEEA. The junction had 5 bases not matched to a gene; V was cut back by 4 bases and J by 10 bases. CDR3 protein: CASSSSGLAGGEQFF. The CDR3 DNA follows: TGTGCCAGCAGCTCCAGTGGACTAGCGGGAGGGGAGCAGTTCTTC.

This clone was counted a single time. The chain carries TRBV28 and TRBJ2-1, with 8 bases lining up with TRBD2. The germline gives CDR1 MDHEN, CDR2 SYDVKM. The CDR3 runs to 14 residues. V lost 6 bases to trimming and J lost 7 bases; unmatched junction nucleotides: 8. The CDR3 sequence: CASRRAGVLNEQFF. CDR3 nucleotide sequence: TGTGCCAGCAGGCGAGCGGGAGTATTGAATGAGCAGTTCTTC. Looking up the rest from reference TRBV28 and TRBJ2-1 gives the full variable domain: DVKVTQSSRYLVKRTGEKVFLECVQDMDHENMFWYRQDPGLGLRLIYFSYDVKMKEKGDIPEGYSVSREKKERFSLILESASTNQTSMYLCASRRAGVLNEQFFGPGTRLTVL.

As for this clone: The sample holds other DNA sequences that translate to the same CDR3. V is TRBV12-5 and J is TRBJ2-1, with 12 bases fitting TRBD2. This CDR3 is built from 15 residues. The junction had 6 bases not matched to a gene; V was cut back by 6 bases and J by 6 bases. CDR1 is LGHNT and CDR2 is FRNRAP in the germline V gene. The CDR3 DNA is TGTGCTAGTGGCCGAGGGACTAGCGGGCGCAATGAGCAGTTCTTC. It yields the protein CASGRGTSGRNEQFF. Using reference TRBV12-5 and TRBJ2-1 for the parts outside the CDR3, the full variable domain is DARVTQTPRHKVTEMGQEVTMRCQPILGHNTVFWYRQTMMQGLELLAYFRNRAPLDDSGMPKDRFSAEMPDATLATLKIQPSEPRDSAVYFCASGRGTSGRNEQFFGPGTRLTVL.

The rearrangement uses TRBV7-2 and TRBJ1-4; D might be TRBD1 (6 bases). Trimming removed 3 bases at V and 4 bases at J, with 12 bases between. The CDR3 length is 15 residues. Looked up from germline, CDR1 is SGHTA and CDR2 is FQGNSA. The CDR3 DNA reads TGTGCCAGCAGCTTTGGTGGACAGATTAATGAAAAACTGTTTTTT. Its translation is CASSFGGQINEKLFF.

The chain is built from TRBV10-1 and TRBJ2-1; D perhaps matches TRBD2 (6 bases). V lost 6 bases to trimming and J lost 9 bases, with 21 bases between them. The CDR3 consists of 15 residues. The germline gives CDR1 WNHNN, CDR2 SYGVQD (reference sequence). The DNA for the CDR3 is TGCGCCAGCAGCGCCCTTAGCGGAGGGGCCTTTGAGCAGTTCTTC. Protein product: CASSALSGGAFEQFF.

The chain links TRBV21-1 to TRBJ2-7; the listed D gene, TRBD1, was not tested against the DNA. TRBV21-1 represents a pseudogene. The CDR3 runs to 15 residues. CDR3 coding DNA: TGTGCCAGCGTAAAGACCAGGGACAGCACCTACGAGCAGTACTTC. As protein: CASVKTRDSTYEQYF.

CDR3 in DNA: TGTGCCAGCAGCTCGCCTTTTACAGGGTCGAGGGGAAACACCATATATTTT. It encodes CASSSPFTGSRGNTIYF. This chain links TRBV7-8 with TRBJ1-3, with D possibly TRBD1 on 6 matching bases. CDR1 and CDR2 (germline): SGHVS, FQNEAQ. The germline V and J ends were trimmed by 4 bases and 4 bases, with 20 bases remaining between them. This CDR3 comprises 17 residues.

The chain links TRBV28 to TRBJ2-7; maybe TRBD2 (5 bases). Germline V gene lookup returns CDR1 MDHEN and CDR2 SYDVKM. Trimming pared 3 bases from V and 7 bases from J, leaving 19 bases between. CDR3 length equals 15 residues. In DNA form, the CDR3 reads TGTGCCAGCAGTTTGAAGCGGCTTGGGTCTAAGGAGCAGTACTTC. Translating gives CASSLKRLGSKEQYF.

The CDR3 sequence is CASSLGVQGSTRETQYF. DNA for the CDR3: TGTGCCAGCAGCTTAGGAGTACAGGGCTCTACAAGGGAGACCCAGTACTTC. This sequence joins TRBV7-8 and TRBJ2-5; TRBD1 is a possible D gene (6 bases). Germline lookup yields CDR1 SGHVS and CDR2 FQNEAQ. This CDR3 is built from 17 residues. Deletions cut 1 base from V and 5 bases from J, with 20 bases between.

This chain uses TRBV5-5 with TRBJ1-2, with D possibly TRBD1 on 6 matching bases. The V gene lost 4 bases and the J gene lost 8 bases, with 21 bases spanning the gap. The V gene's germline CDR1 is SGHKS and CDR2 YYEKEE (reference sequence). CDR3 length: 15 amino acids. The DNA of the CDR3 is TGTGCCAGCAGCCCGCGGAACAGGGTCAATGCCGGCTACACCTTC. As protein: CASSPRNRVNAGYTF. The full variable domain, its missing parts supplied by reference TRBV5-5 and TRBJ1-2, is DAGVTQSPTHLIKTRGQQVTLRCSPISGHKSVSWYQQVLGQGPQFIFQYYEKEERGRGNFPDRFSARQFPNYSSELNVNALLLGDSALYLCASSPRNRVNAGYTFGSGTRLTVV.

Details on this clone: This CDR3 is also generated by other DNA sequences in the sample. V gene TRBV6-1 combines with J gene TRBJ1-5; a possible D gene is TRBD1 (5 bases). CDR1 is MNHNS and CDR2 is SASEGT in the germline V gene. Trimming stripped 4 bases from V and 2 bases from J, with 9 bases between. This CDR3 contains 14 residues. The CDR3 nucleotides are TGTGCCAGCAGTGTGGGGACGGGCAATCAGCCCCAGCATTTT. It translates to CASSVGTGNQPQHF.